Sequencing of this TCR beta chain was carried out in a study of blood T cell repertoires in COVID-19. V was pared by 6 bases and J by 5 bases, with 4 bases between. Germline lookup yields CDR1 MNHEY and CDR2 SVGEGT. The CDR3 extends over 11 amino acids. Repertoires were generated with immunoSEQ multiplex PCR, while TCRdb's copy carries only in-frame clones and drops some. The top ten hold about an eighth of the sample, which has about 160,000 clones, approximately 80% seen once. Sequenced: peripheral blood. The V and J genes are TRBV6-2 or TRBV6-3 and TRBJ1-4; D unresolved. This clonotype originated in a man in his sixties or seventies who had recovered from COVID-19. CDR3 sequence: CASSLNEKLFF. The CDR3 DNA reads TGTGCCAGCAGCTTAAATGAAAAACTGTTTTTT.